The 7 T cell receptor beta chains in this list originate from one sample, sequenced in a study. TCRdb reanalysed the 5' RACE reads using MiXCR and keeps one entry per CDR3 protein. Here the sample spans roughly 50,000 distinct CDR3 sequences, about 24% being singletons. The sequencing input was tumor-infiltrating naive CD4+ T cells sorted from the breast tumor. Subset described: naive CD4+ T cells, CD4+CD45RA+CD25-. All receptors come from a female donor with breast cancer.

This chain connects TRBV5-1 to TRBJ2-5; 8 bases agree with TRBD1. Trimming at V came to 4 bases and at J to 4 bases, leaving 9 bases not matched to a gene. CDR3 length equals 15 residues. The germline V gene encodes CDR1 SGHRS and CDR2 YFSETQ. CDR3 amino acids: CASSLMTGAGETQYF. DNA of the CDR3: TGCGCCAGCAGCCTGATGACAGGGGCGGGAGAGACCCAGTACTTC.

This chain connects TRBV27 to TRBJ1-1, with a weak D call TRBD1 (6 bases). Germline CDR1 MNHEY, CDR2 SMNVEV (reference sequence). V dropped 7 bases and J dropped 4 bases, with 13 bases sitting between them. The CDR3 spans 13 residues. As DNA, the CDR3 is TGTGCCAGCAAACCACAGGGAGCCACTGAAGCTTTCTTT. Its translation: CASKPQGATEAFF.

This chain links TRBV5-1 with TRBJ2-3, with D hard to call. Deletions cut 0 bases from V and 6 bases from J, with 11 bases between. The CDR3 is made up of 14 amino acids. CDR1 is SGHRS, CDR2 YFSETQ, per germline. This chain's CDR3 is CASSLGQQADTQYF. As DNA, the CDR3 is TGCGCCAGCAGCTTGGGCCAGCAGGCGGATACGCAGTATTTT.

V is TRBV12-3 or TRBV12-4 and J is TRBJ2-4, with 9 bases identical to TRBD1. J was trimmed by 3 bases and V by 4 bases; bases with no gene match: 13. The CDR3 contains 18 residues. CDR3 sequence: CASSSDRGILVGKNIQYF. The CDR3 DNA follows: TGTGCCAGCAGTTCGGACAGGGGAATCCTTGTAGGCAAAAACATTCAGTACTTC.

This clonotype has just a few counts. This sequence joins TRBV9 and TRBJ1-1; a possible D gene is TRBD1 (5 bases). CDR3 length: 14 amino acids. Per germline, CDR1 SGDLS and CDR2 YYNGEE. V was pared by 4 bases and J by 6 bases, with 16 bases between. This chain's CDR3 is CASSTGAGSAEAFF. The CDR3 region has the DNA TGTGCCAGCAGCACGGGAGCAGGGAGTGCTGAAGCTTTCTTT.

The rearrangement joins TRBV6-2 or TRBV6-3 to TRBJ2-1; unclear D gene. This CDR3 contains 13 residues. Looked up from germline, CDR1 is MNHEY and CDR2 is SVGEGT. The germline V and J ends were trimmed by 2 bases and 5 bases, with 7 bases remaining between them. The DNA of the CDR3 is TGTGCCAGCAGTTACAGGGTCCACAATGAGCAGTTCTTC. Translating gives CASSYRVHNEQFF.

The chain links TRBV28 to TRBJ2-4; D is possibly TRBD2 (6 bases). Trimming removed 4 bases at V and 2 bases at J, with 18 bases between. Germline V gene data show CDR1 as MDHEN and CDR2 as SYDVKM. This CDR3 spans 17 amino acids. The CDR3 here is CASSYGLRVTTKNIQYF. CDR3 bases: TGTGCCAGCAGTTATGGACTAAGGGTTACGACCAAAAACATTCAGTACTTC. Supplemented by reference TRBV28 and TRBJ2-4, the full variable domain reads DVKVTQSSRYLVKRTGEKVFLECVQDMDHENMFWYRQDPGLGLRLIYFSYDVKMKEKGDIPEGYSVSREKKERFSLILESASTNQTSMYLCASSYGLRVTTKNIQYFGAGTRLSVL.